This T cell receptor (beta chain) was sequenced in a study of cytomegalovirus exposure and HLA in healthy donors. Study-wide results and caveats: CMV serostatus was the only immune exposure information that was available. It was assumed in the presence/absence analyses that sequencing depth was roughly uniform across donors.

In the case of this clone: What it binds is not known.

Primers: 60 Vbeta forward and 13 Jbeta reverse. TCRdb's table, derived via immunoSEQ multiplex PCR, lists solely in-frame clones and lacks some. The table lists around 130,000 clones, just under 80% of them singletons. The receptor was isolated from a man between 25 and 39 years old in good health and CMV-seronegative. The sample consisted of PBMCs.

The CDR3 nucleotides are TGTGCCAGCAGCGATGGACAGGGGTCTGGAACAGATACGCAGTATTTT. Translation gives CASSDGQGSGTDTQYF. The rearrangement joins TRBV7-9 to TRBJ2-3, with TRBD1 matching over 9 bases. CDR1 and CDR2 from the germline V gene are SEHNR and FQNEAQ (reference sequence). The CDR3 is 16 amino acids. The V and J ends lost 5 bases and 3 bases, in that order; junction bases with no gene match: 9.